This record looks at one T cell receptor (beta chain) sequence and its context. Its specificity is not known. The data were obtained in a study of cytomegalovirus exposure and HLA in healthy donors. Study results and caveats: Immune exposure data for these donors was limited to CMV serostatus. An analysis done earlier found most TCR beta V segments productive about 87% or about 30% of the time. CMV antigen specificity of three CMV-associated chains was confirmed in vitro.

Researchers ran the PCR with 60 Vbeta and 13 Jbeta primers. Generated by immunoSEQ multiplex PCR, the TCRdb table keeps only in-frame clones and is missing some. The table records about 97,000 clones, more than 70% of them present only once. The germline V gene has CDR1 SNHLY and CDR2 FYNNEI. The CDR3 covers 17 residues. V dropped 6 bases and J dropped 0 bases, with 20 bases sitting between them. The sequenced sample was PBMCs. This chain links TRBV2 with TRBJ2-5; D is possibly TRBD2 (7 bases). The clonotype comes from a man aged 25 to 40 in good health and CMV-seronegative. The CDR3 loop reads CASRIFQGRGYQETQYF. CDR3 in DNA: TGTGCCAGCAGGATCTTCCAGGGGAGGGGGTACCAAGAGACCCAGTACTTC.